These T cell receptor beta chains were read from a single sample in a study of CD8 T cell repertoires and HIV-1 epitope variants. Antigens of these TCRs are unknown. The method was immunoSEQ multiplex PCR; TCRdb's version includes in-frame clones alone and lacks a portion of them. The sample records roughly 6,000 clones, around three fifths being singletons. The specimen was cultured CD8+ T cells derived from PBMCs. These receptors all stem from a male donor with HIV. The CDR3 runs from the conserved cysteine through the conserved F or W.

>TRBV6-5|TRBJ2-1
CASSYGPGVKFF
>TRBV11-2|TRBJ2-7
CASSLVGSYEQYF
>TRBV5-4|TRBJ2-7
CASSLGGGNNEQYF
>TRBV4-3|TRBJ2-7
CASSQDLRGLSYEQYF
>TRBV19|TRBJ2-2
CASSNWIQTTNTGELFF
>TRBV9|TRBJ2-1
CASSPTSGSGNEQFF
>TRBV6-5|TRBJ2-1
CASSYGRYNEQFF
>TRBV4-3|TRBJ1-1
CASSQGTGGMNTEAFF
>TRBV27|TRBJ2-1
CASSSLVGGPHNEQFF
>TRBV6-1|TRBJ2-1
CASSDTGLNEQFF
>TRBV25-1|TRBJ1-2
CASSSRDRTSGYTF
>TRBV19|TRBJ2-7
CASSPSGAYEQYF
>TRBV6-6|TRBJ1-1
CASSYRDGDTEAFF
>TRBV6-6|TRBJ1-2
CASSYGAGRGYTF
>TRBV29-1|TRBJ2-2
CSVEGPTSGGAGGELFF
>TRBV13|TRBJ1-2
CASSLNVGQQANYGYTF
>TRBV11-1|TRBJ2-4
CASSSQTGQGDIQYF
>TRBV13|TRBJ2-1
CASSPRTSGKGEQFF
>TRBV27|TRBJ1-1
CATLTGGNTEAFF
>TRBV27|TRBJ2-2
CASRDQGGELFF
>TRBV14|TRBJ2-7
CASSHPGVSYEQYF
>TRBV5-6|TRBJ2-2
CASSLELAGAGELFF
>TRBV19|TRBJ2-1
CASGDEQFF
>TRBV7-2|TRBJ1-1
CASSLVGQGAVNTEAFF
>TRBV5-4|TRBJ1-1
CASSLAGYTEAFF
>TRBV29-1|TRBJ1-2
CSVGTGASKGYTF
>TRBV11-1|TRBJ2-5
CASSLEDEETQYF
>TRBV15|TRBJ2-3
CATSSSLAGLTDTQYF
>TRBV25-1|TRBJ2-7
CASSVEGHYEQYF
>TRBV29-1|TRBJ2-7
CSVDQGESSYEQYF
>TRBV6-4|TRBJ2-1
CASSNGTSGSNEQFF
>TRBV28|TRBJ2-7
CASSFGSGNYEQYF
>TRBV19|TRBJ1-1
CASSIDRTPEAFF
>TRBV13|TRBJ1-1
CASSVGTGNTEAFF
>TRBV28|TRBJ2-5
CASSPRLTETQYF
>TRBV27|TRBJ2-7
CASSQRTGFYEQYF
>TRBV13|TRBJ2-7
CASSLGPDQSYEQYF
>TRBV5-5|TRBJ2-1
CASSFTPGADNEQFF
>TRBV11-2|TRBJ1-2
CASSSLGGHNYGYTF
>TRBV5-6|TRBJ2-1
CASSSKRDRGFF
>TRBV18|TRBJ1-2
CASSPEGGLYGYTF
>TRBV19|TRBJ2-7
CASSIQGEQYF